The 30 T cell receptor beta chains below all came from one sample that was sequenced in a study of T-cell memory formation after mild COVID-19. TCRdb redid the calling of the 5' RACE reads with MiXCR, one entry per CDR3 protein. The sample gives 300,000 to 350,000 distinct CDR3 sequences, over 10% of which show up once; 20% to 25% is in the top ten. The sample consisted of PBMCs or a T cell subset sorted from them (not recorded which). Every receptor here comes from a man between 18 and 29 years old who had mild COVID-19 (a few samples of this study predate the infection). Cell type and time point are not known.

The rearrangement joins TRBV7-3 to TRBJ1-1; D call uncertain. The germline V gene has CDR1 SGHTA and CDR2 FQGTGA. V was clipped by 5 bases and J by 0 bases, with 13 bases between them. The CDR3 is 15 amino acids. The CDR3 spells CASSPSPAMNTEAFF. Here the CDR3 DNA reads TGTGCCAGCAGCCCCTCCCCTGCCATGAACACTGAAGCTTTCTTT. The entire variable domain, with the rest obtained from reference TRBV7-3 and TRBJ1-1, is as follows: GAGVSQTPSNKVTEKGKYVELRCDPISGHTALYWYRQSLGQGPEFLIYFQGTGAADDSGLPNDRFFAVRPEGSVSTLKIQRTERGDSAVYLCASSPSPAMNTEAFFGQGTRLTVV.

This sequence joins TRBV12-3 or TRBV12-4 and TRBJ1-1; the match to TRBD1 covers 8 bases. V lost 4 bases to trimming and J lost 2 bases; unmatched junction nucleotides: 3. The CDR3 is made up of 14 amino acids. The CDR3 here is CASSWDRSNTEAFF. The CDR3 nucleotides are TGTGCCAGCAGTTGGGACAGGAGTAACACTGAAGCTTTCTTT.

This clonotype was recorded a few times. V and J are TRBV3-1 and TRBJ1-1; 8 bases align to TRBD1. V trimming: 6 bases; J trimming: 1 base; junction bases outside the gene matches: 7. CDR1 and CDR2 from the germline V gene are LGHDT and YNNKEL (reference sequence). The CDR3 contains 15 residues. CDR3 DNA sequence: TGTGCCAGCAGTCTCGGACAGGGCCCGAACACTGAAGCTTTCTTT. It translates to CASSLGQGPNTEAFF.

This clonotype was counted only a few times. The CDR3 sequence: CASRDLAGASGGYNEQFF. CDR3 in DNA: TGTGCCAGCAGAGACCTAGCGGGGGCCTCCGGGGGTTACAATGAGCAGTTCTTC. The chain combines TRBV6-6 with TRBJ2-1; TRBD2 matches 10 bases. There are 18 residues in the CDR3. Germline V gene sequence: CDR1 MNHNY, CDR2 SVGAGI (reference sequence). V was clipped by 6 bases and J by 4 bases; unmatched bases: 15.

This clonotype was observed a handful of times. CDR3 amino acids: CASKTGGLGTEAFF. The CDR3 bases are TGTGCCAGCAAAACTGGGGGCTTGGGCACTGAAGCTTTCTTT. V and J are TRBV7-2 and TRBJ1-1; D possibly corresponds to TRBD1 (6 bases). The CDR3 is 14 amino acids. V was shortened by 7 bases and J by 4 bases, with 16 bases between the two germline ends. Per germline, CDR1 SGHTA and CDR2 FQGNSA.

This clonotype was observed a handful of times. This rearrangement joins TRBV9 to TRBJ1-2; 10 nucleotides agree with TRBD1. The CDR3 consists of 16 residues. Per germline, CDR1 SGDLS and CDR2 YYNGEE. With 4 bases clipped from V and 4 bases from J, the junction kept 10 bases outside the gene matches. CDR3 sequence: CASSSTGTGVTYGYTF. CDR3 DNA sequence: TGTGCCAGCAGCTCTACTGGGACAGGGGTCACCTATGGCTACACCTTC.

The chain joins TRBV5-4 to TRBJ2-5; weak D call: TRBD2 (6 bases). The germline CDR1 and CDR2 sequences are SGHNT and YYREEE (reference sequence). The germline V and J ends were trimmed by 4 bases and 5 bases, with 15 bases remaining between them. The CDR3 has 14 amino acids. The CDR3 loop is CASSQTSPRETQYF. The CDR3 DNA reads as TGTGCCAGCAGCCAGACTAGTCCGAGGGAGACCCAGTACTTC.

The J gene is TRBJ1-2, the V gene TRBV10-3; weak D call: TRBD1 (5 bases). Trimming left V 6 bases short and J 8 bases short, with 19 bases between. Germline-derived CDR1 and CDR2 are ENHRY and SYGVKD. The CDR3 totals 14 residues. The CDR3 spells CAIRSRGLAVGYTF. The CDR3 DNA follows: TGTGCCATCAGGAGCCGGGGGTTAGCCGTGGGCTACACCTTC.

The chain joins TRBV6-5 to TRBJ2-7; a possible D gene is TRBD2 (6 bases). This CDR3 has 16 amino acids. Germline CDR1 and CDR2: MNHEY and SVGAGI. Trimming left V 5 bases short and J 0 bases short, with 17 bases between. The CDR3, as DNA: TGTGCCAGCAGTCCTGGGGGGTTCCCGGGCTCCTACGAGCAGTACGTC. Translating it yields CASSPGGFPGSYEQYV.

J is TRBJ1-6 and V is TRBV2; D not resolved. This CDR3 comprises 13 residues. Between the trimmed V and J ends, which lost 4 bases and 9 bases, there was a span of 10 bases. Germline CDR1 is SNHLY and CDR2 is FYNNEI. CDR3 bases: TGTGCCAGCAGTGCGGGGAATGGTTCACCCCTCCACTTT. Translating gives CASSAGNGSPLHF.

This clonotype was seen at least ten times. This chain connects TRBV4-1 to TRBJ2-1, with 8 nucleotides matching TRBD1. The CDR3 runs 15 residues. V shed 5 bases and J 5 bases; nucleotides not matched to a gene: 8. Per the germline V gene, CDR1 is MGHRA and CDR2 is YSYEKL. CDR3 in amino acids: CASSLGQGEDNEQFF. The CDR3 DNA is TGCGCCAGCAGCTTAGGACAGGGTGAGGACAATGAGCAGTTCTTC.

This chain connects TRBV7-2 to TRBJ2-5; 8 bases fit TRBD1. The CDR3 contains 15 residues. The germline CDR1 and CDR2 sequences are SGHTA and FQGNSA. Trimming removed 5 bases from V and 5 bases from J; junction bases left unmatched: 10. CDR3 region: CASSPRDRFGETQYF. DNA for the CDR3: TGTGCCAGCAGCCCCCGGGACAGGTTTGGGGAGACCCAGTACTTC.

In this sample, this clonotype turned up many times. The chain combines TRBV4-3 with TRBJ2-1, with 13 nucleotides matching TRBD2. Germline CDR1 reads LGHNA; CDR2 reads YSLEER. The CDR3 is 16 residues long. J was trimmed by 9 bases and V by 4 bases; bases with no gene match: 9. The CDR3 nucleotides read TGCGCCAGCAGCCGAGATACTAGCGGGGGGGCCATTGAGCAGTTCTTC. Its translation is CASSRDTSGGAIEQFF.

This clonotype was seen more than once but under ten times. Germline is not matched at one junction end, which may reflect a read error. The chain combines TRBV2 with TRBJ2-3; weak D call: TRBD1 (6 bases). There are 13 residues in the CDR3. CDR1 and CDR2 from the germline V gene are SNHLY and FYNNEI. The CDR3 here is CASREGQTDTQYF. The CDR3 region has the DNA TGTGCCAGCAGGGAAGGACAGACAGATACGCAGTATTTT.

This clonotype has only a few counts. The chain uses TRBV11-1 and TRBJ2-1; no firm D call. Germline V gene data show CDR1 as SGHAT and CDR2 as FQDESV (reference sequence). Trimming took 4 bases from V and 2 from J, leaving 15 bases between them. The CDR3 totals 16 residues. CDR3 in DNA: TGTGCCAGCAGCTCAAGGGCGGCAAGCGCCTACAATGAGCAGTTCTTC. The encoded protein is CASSSRAASAYNEQFF.

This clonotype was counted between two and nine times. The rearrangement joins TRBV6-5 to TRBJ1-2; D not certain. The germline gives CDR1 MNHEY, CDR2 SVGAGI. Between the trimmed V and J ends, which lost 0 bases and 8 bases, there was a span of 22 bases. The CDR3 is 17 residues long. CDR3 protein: CASSYSNFPDMRRGYTF. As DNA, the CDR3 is TGTGCCAGCAGTTACTCGAACTTTCCGGATATGAGAAGGGGCTACACCTTC.

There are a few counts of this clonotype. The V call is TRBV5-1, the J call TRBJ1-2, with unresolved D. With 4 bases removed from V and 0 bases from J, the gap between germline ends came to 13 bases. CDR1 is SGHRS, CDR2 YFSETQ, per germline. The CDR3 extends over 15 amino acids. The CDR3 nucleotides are TGCGCCAGCAGCCCCGCAGACACACCTAACTATGGCTACACCTTC. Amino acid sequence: CASSPADTPNYGYTF.

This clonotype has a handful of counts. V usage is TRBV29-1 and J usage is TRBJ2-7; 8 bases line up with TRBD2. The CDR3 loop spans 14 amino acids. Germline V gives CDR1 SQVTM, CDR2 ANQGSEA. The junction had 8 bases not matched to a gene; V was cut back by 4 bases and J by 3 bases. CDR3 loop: CSVVGGVRGYEQYF. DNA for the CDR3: TGCAGCGTTGTCGGGGGGGTCCGAGGCTACGAGCAGTACTTC.

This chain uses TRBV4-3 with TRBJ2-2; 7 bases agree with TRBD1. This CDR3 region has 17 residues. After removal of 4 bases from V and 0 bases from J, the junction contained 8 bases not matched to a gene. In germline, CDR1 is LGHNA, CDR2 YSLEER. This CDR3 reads CASSRVEGAANTGELFF. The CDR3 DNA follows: TGCGCCAGCAGCCGGGTCGAGGGGGCAGCGAACACCGGGGAGCTGTTTTTT.

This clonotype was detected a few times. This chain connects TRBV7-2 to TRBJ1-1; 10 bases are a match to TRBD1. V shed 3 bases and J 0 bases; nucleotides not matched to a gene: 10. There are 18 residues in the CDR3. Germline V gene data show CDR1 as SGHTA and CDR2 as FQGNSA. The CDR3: CASSFPTGGAPMNTEAFF. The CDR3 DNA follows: TGTGCCAGCAGCTTCCCGACAGGGGGCGCGCCCATGAACACTGAAGCTTTCTTT.

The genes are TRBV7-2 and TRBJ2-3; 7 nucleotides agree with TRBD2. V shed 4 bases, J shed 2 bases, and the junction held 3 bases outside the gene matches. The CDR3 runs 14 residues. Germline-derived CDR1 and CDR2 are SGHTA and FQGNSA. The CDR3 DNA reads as TGTGCCAGCAGCTCCGGGGACTACACAGATACGCAGTATTTT. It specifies CASSSGDYTDTQYF.

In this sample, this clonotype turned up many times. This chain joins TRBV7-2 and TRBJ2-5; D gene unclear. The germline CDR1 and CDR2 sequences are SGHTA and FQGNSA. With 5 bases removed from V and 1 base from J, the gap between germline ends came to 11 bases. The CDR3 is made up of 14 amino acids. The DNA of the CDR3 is TGTGCCAGCAGCCGCCCATTGCGCCAAGAGACCCAGTACTTC. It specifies CASSRPLRQETQYF.

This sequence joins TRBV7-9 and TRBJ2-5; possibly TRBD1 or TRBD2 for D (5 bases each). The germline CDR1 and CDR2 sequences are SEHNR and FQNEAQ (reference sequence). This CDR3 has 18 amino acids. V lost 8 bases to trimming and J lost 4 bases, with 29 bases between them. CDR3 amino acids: CASYSIEGRAALPETQYF. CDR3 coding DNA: TGTGCCAGCTACTCCATAGAGGGGCGAGCGGCCCTCCCAGAGACCCAGTACTTC.

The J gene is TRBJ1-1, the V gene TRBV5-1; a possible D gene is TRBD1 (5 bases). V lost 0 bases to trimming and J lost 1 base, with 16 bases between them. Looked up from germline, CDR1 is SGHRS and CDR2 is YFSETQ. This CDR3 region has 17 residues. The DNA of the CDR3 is TGCGCCAGCAGCTTGGCCTCTGGGGGTAGACGGAACACTGAAGCTTTCTTT. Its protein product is CASSLASGGRRNTEAFF.

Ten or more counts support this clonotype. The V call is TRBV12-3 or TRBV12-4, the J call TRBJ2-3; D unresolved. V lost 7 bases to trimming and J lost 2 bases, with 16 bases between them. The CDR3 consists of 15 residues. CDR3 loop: CASTRSSFPTDTQYF. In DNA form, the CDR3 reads TGTGCCAGCACCCGCTCCTCGTTTCCCACAGATACGCAGTATTTT.

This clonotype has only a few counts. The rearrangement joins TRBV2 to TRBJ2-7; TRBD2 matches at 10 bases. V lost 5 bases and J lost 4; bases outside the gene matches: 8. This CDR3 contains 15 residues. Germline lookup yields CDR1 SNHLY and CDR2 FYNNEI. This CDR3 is CASSLPSGGGYEQYV. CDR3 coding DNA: TGTGCCAGCAGTTTGCCTAGCGGGGGCGGGTACGAGCAGTACGTC.

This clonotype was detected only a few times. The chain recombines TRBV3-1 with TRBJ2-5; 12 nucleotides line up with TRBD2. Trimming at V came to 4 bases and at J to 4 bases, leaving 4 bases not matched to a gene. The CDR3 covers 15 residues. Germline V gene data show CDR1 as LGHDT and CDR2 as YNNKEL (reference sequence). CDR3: CASSPSLAGGETQYF. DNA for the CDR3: TGTGCCAGCAGCCCGTCACTAGCGGGGGGAGAGACCCAGTACTTC.

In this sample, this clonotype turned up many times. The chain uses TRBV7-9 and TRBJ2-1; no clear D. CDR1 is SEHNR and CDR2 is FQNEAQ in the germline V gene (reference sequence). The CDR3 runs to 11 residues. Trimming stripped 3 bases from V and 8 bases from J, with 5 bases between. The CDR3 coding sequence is TGTGCCAGCAGCTTTGGCTATGAGCAGTTCTTC. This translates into CASSFGYEQFF.

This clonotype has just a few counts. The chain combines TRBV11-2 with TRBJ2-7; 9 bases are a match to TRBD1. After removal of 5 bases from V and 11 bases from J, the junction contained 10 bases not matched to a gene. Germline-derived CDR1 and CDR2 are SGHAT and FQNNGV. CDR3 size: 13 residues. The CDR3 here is CASSQDRDREEYV. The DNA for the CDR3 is TGTGCCAGCAGCCAAGACCGGGACAGGGAGGAGTACGTC.

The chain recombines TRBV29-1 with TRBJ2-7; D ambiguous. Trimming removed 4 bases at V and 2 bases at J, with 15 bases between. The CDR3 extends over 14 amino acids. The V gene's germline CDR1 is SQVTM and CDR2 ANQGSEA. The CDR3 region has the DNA TGCAGCGTTGGCCGGAAAGGGCCAACCTACGAGCAGTACTTC. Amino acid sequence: CSVGRKGPTYEQYF.